The entry below describes one T cell receptor (beta chain). Using a J-beta primer mix together with a sample-barcoded 5' primer, a second PCR was run for roughly 6 to 12 cycles. TCRdb used MiXCR to reprocess the 5' RACE reads, holding one entry per CDR3 protein. Among roughly 800,000 distinct CDR3 sequences, about three fifths were seen once, and the ten largest hold around 20%. The data derive from a study of blood T cells in healthy people across ages. The CDR3 length is 14 residues. Germline trimming cut 1 base from V and 6 bases from J; bases unmatched to any gene: 1. Sequenced input: blood. The chain has TRBV12-3 or TRBV12-4 and TRBJ1-2; 11 bases line up with TRBD1. This TCR was sampled from a man between 25 and 39 years old in good health. The CDR3 bases are TGTGCCAGCAGTTTAGTGGGACAGGGGGATGGCTACACCTTC. It yields the protein CASSLVGQGDGYTF.